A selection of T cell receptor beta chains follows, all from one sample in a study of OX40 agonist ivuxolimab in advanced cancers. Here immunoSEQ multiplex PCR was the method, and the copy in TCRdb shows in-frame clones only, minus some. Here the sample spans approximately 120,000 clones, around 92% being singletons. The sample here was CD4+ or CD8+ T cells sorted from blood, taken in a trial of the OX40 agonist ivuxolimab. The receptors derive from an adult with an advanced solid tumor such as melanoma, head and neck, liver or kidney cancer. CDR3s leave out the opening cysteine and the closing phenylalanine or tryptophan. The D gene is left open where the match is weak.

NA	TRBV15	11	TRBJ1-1	ATSGQLNTEAF
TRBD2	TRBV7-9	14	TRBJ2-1	ASSSRLASAYNEQF
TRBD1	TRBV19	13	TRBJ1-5	ASTTWTGGNQPQH
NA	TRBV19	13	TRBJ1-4	ASSTTGRSNEKLF
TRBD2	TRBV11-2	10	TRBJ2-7	ASSLVGTSGV
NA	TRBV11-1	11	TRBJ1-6	ASRKTVNSPLH
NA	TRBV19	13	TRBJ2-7	ASSIGHSRGYEQY
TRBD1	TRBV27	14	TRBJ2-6	ASSSTGGSGANVLT
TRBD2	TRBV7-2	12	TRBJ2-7	ASSRGSGGYEQY
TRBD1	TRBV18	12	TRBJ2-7	ASSPPQGVYEQY
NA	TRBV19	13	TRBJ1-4	ASSPAPAANEKLF
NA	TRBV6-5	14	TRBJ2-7	ASSYSGAFTSYEQY
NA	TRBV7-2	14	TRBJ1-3	ASGFRGGSSGNTIY
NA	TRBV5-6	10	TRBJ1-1	ASSLSRLEAF
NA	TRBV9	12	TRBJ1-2	ASSAQQTNYGYT
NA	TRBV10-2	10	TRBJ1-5	ASTASGQPQH